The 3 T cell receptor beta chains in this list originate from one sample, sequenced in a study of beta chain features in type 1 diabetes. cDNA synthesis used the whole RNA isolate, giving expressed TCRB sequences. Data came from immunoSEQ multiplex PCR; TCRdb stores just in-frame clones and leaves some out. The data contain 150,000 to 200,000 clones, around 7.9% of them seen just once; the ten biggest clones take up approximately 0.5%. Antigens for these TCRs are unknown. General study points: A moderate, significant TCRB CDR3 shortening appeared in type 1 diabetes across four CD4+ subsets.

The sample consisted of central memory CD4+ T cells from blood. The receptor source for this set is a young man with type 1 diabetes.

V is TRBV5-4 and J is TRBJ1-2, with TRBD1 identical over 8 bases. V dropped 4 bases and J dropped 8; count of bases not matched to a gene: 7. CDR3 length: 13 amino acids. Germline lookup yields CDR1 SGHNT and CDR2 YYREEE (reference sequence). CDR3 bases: TGTGCCAGCAGCCGGGGAGACAGGGGAGGCTACACCTTC. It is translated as CASSRGDRGGYTF. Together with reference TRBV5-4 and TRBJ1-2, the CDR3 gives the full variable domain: ETGVTQSPTHLIKTRGQQVTLRCSSQSGHNTVSWYQQALGQGPQFIFQYYREEENGRGNFPPRFSGLQFPNYSSELNVNALELDDSALYLCASSRGDRGGYTFGSGTRLTVV.

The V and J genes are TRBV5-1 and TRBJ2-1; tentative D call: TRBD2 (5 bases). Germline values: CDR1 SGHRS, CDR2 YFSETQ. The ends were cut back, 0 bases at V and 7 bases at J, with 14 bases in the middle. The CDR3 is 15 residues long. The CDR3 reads CASSLVVAAGNEQFF. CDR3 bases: TGCGCCAGCAGCTTGGTGGTCGCTGCGGGTAATGAGCAGTTCTTC.

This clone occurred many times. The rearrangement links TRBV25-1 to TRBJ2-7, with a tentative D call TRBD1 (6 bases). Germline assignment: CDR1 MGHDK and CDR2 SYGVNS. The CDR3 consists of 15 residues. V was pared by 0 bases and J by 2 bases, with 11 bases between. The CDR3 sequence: CASSEYGAGAYEQYF. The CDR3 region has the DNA TGTGCCAGCAGTGAATACGGGGCAGGGGCCTACGAGCAGTACTTC.